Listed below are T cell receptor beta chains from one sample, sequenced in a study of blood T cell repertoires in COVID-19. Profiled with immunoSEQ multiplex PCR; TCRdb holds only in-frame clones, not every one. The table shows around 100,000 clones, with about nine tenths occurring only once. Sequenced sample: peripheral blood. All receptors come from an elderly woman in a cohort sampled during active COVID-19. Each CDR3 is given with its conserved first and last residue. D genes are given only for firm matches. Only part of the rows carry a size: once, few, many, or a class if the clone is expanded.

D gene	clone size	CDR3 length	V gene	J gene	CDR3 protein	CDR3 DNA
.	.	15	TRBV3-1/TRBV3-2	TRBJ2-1	CASSPDSISYNEQFF	TGTGCCAGCAGCCCGGACAGTATCTCCTACAATGAGCAGTTCTTC
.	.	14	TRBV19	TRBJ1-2	CASSIEGSYYGYTF	TGTGCCAGTAGTATAGAGGGCAGCTATTATGGCTACACCTTC
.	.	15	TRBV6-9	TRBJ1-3	CASSWQGRSGNTIYF	TGTGCCAGCAGTTGGCAGGGCCGGAGTGGAAACACCATATATTTT
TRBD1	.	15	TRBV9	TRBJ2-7	CASSVGDRAFYEQYF	TGTGCCAGCAGCGTAGGGGACAGGGCCTTCTACGAGCAGTACTTC
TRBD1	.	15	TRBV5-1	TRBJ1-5	CASSPGTGRNQPQHF	TGCGCCAGCAGCCCCGGGACAGGGCGCAATCAGCCCCAGCATTTT
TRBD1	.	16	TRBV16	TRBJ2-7	CASSQSSGQGAGEQYF	TGTGCCAGCAGCCAATCGTCGGGACAGGGGGCGGGGGAGCAGTACTTC
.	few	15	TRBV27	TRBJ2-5	CASSSSGIFGETQYF	TGTGCCAGCAGCAGTTCCGGGATCTTCGGAGAGACCCAGTACTTC
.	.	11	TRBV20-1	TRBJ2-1	CSARTSNEQFF	TGCAGTGCTAGAACTAGCAATGAGCAGTTCTTC
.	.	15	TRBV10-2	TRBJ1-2	CASYDGQPHNYGYTF	TGCGCCAGCTACGACGGACAGCCCCATAACTATGGCTACACCTTC
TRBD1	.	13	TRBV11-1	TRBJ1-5	CASSLGQGETQHF	TGTGCCAGCAGCTTAGGACAGGGAGAAACCCAGCATTTT
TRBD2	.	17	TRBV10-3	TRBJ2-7	CAISESLAGESSYEQYF	TGTGCCATCAGTGAGTCACTAGCGGGGGAGAGCTCCTACGAGCAGTACTTC
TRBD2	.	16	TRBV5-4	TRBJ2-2	CASSQKSGRAVGELFF	TGTGCCAGCAGCCAAAAAAGCGGGAGGGCCGTTGGGGAGCTGTTTTTT
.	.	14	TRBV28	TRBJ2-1	CASAMGRPSNEQFF	TGTGCCAGCGCTATGGGGAGGCCTTCCAATGAGCAGTTCTTC
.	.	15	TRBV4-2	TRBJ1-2	CASSQEKTVGPGYTF	TGTGCCAGCAGCCAAGAGAAGACGGTGGGCCCAGGCTACACCTTC
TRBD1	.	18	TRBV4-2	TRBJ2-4	CASSQAETGGWTKNIQYF	TGTGCCAGCAGCCAAGCAGAGACAGGGGGCTGGACCAAAAACATTCAGTACTTC
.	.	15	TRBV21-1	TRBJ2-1	CASSGLPSSYNEQFF	TGTGCCAGCAGCGGTCTACCTTCCTCCTACAATGAGCAGTTCTTC
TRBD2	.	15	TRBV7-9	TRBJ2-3	CASSATSGTTDTQYF	TGTGCCAGCAGCGCGACTAGCGGGACCACAGATACGCAGTATTTT
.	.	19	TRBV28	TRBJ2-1	CASRHIGAGGLSSYNEQFF	TGTGCCAGCAGGCATATTGGGGCAGGGGGACTCAGCTCCTACAATGAGCAGTTCTTC
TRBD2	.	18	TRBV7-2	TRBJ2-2	CASSLAGLAGMNTGELFF	TGTGCCAGCAGCTTAGCGGGACTAGCGGGAATGAACACCGGGGAGCTGTTTTTT
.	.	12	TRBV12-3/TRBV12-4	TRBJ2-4	CASKAGSNIQYF	TGTGCCAGCAAAGCAGGGTCAAACATTCAGTACTTC
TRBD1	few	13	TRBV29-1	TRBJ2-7	CSVHGQGRYEQYF	TGCAGCGTACACGGACAGGGACGGTACGAGCAGTACTTC
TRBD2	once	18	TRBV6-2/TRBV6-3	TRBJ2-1	CASSYGTSGRAGTNEQFF	TGTGCCAGCAGTTACGGGACTAGCGGGAGGGCCGGTACAAATGAGCAGTTCTTC
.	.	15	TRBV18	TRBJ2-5	CASSQLTALLETQYF	TGTGCCAGCTCACAACTGACAGCCTTACTAGAGACCCAGTACTTC
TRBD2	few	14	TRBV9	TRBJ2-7	CASSVAGGPYEQYF	TGTGCCAGCAGCGTAGCGGGGGGGCCCTACGAGCAGTACTTC
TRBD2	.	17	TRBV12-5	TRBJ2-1	CASGLVKLAGGYNEQFF	TGTGCTAGTGGTTTGGTAAAGCTGGCGGGAGGCTACAATGAGCAGTTCTTC
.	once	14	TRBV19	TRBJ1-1	CASGGGGAGTEAFF	TGTGCCAGTGGCGGGGGGGGCGCGGGTACTGAAGCTTTCTTT
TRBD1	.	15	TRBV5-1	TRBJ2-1	CASSAGTGPYNEQFF	TGCGCCAGCAGCGCCGGGACAGGGCCCTACAATGAGCAGTTCTTC
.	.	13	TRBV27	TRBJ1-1	CASSLTGNTEAFF	TGTGCCAGCAGTTTGACAGGGAACACTGAAGCTTTCTTT
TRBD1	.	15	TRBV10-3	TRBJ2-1	CAISRGGTGVGEQFF	TGTGCCATCAGCCGTGGTGGGACAGGGGTGGGTGAGCAGTTCTTC
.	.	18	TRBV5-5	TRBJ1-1	CASSKMEGYLPEGTEAFF	TGTGCCAGCAGCAAGATGGAGGGCTACCTCCCAGAGGGGACTGAAGCTTTCTTT
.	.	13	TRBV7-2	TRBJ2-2	CASSPKNTGELFF	TGTGCCAGCAGCCCAAAGAACACCGGGGAGCTGTTTTTT
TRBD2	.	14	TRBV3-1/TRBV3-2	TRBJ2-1	CASMETSGYNEQFF	TGTGCCAGCATGGAGACTAGCGGCTACAATGAGCAGTTCTTC
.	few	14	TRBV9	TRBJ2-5	CASSVAGWQETQYF	TGTGCCAGCAGCGTAGCGGGGTGGCAAGAGACCCAGTACTTC
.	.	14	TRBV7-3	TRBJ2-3	CASSPNSHTDTQYF	TGTGCCAGCAGCCCCAATTCCCACACAGATACGCAGTATTTT
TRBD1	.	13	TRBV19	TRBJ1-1	CASSPGQGPVAFF	TGTGCCAGTAGTCCAGGACAGGGACCGGTGGCTTTCTTT
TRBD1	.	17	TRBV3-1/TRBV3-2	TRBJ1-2	CASSQVKERDRAYGYTF	TGTGCCAGCAGCCAAGTCAAGGAACGAGACAGGGCCTATGGCTACACCTTC
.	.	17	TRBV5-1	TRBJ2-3	CASSLGLTGTTTDTQYF	TGCGCCAGCAGCTTGGGACTGACTGGCACCACCACAGATACGCAGTATTTT
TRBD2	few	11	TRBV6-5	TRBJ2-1	CASSYGTKQFF	TGTGCCAGCAGTTACGGGACTAAGCAGTTCTTC
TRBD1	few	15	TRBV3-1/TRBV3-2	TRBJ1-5	CASSQTGGSNQPQHF	TGTGCCAGCAGCCAGACAGGGGGGAGCAATCAGCCCCAGCATTTT
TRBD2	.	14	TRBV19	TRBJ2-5	CASDSGRGGETQYF	TGTGCCAGTGATAGCGGGAGAGGCGGGGAGACCCAGTACTTC
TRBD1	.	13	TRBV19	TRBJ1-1	CASRNTGAGEAFF	TGTGCCAGTAGAAATACAGGGGCCGGCGAAGCTTTCTTT
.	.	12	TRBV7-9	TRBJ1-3	CASTPSGNTIYF	TGTGCCAGCACCCCATCGGGGAACACCATATATTTT
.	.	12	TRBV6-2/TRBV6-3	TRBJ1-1	CASSYRVAEAFF	TGTGCCAGCAGTTACCGTGTCGCTGAAGCTTTCTTT
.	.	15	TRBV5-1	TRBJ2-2	CASSLLQDKNGELFF	TGCGCCAGCAGCTTGTTGCAGGATAAGAACGGGGAGCTGTTTTTT
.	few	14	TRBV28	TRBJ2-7	CASSLSGASYEQYF	TGTGCCAGCAGTTTAAGCGGTGCTTCCTACGAGCAGTACTTC
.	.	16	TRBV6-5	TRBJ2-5	CASSYQYGTGTETQYF	TGTGCCAGCAGTTACCAGTACGGTACAGGGACGGAGACCCAGTACTTC
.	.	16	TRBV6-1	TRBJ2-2	CASSEFLPANTGELFF	TGTGCCAGCAGTGAATTCCTGCCAGCGAACACCGGGGAGCTGTTTTTT
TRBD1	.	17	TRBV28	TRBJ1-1	CASSEGWGTGVRTEAFF	TGTGCCAGCTCGGAGGGGTGGGGGACAGGGGTCCGGACTGAAGCTTTCTTT
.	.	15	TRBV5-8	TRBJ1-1	CASSFNPTVNTEAFF	TGTGCCAGCAGCTTTAATCCGACAGTGAACACTGAAGCTTTCTTT
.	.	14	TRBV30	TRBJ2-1	CAWSKGGRRWEQFF	TGTGCCTGGAGCAAAGGGGGTCGCCGGTGGGAGCAGTTCTTC
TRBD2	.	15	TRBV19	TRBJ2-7	CASSAFGGRAYEQYF	TGTGCCAGTAGCGCCTTTGGCGGGAGGGCCTACGAGCAGTACTTC
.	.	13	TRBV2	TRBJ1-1	CASSALPGAEAFF	TGTGCCAGCAGTGCTCTGCCAGGGGCTGAAGCTTTCTTT
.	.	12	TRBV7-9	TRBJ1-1	CASSLGGGEAFF	TGTGCCAGCAGCTTAGGAGGGGGTGAAGCTTTCTTT
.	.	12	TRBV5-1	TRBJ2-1	CASRVLESEQFF	TGCGCCAGCAGAGTCCTAGAGTCTGAGCAGTTCTTC
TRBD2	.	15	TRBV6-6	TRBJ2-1	CASSLSGSNYNEQFF	TGTGCCAGCAGTTTGAGCGGGAGTAATTACAATGAGCAGTTCTTC